The clone carrying this TCR beta chain was observed a few times. Per germline, CDR1 LNHDA and CDR2 SQIVND (reference sequence). The CDR3 loop spans 15 amino acids. The V end was cut by 6 bases, the J end by 4 bases, with 16 bases between. The data are from a study of blood T cell repertoires in COVID-19. The wider study: Acute and convalescent COVID-19 samples came from the United States, Italy and Spain. T cells, B-cell-depleted T cells, or PBMCs supplied cDNA or gDNA.

Patients at the Seattle site were enrolled during active infection and followed longitudinally. Original handling: Counts of nucleated cells, estimated from reference gene primer amplification, were obtained. Sequencing used immunoSEQ multiplex PCR; TCRdb keeps in-frame clones, though not all of them. V and J calls and clone size are those listed in that table; D and trimming were worked out from the DNA. The table lists about 240,000 clones, about 93% of them singletons, with over 0.8% in the top ten. The chain combines TRBV19 with TRBJ1-5; D perhaps matches TRBD1 (5 bases). The specimen sequenced was peripheral blood. The sequence was collected from a man aged 25-45 years with COVID-19, enrolled during active disease. The CDR3 region is CASSPPRGLNQPQHF. The DNA of the CDR3 is TGTGCCAGTAGCCCTCCGCGGGGCCTTAATCAGCCCCAGCATTTT.